The 31 T cell receptor beta chains below all came from one sample that was sequenced in a study of CD8+ T cells in alopecia areata. cDNA reverse transcribed from extracted RNA served as the sequencing template. Produced via immunoSEQ multiplex PCR; TCRdb's table is partial and in-frame only. Of some 160,000 clones listed, 62% were seen once; the top ten hold 36%. The sample was CD8+ T cells sorted from blood. These TCRs come from a human donor in good health.

The chain uses TRBV18 and TRBJ2-2; tentative D call: TRBD2 (6 bases). The length of the CDR3 is 16 residues. The germline gives CDR1 KGHSH, CDR2 LQKENI. Trimming took off 0 bases at V and 4 bases at J, with 12 bases between the two ends. The CDR3 DNA follows: TGTGCCAGCTCACCACCCGGAGGGATTCGCACCGGGGAGCTGTTTTTT. Encoded protein: CASSPPGGIRTGELFF.

The chain couples TRBV5-1 to TRBJ2-7; D is unresolved. Trimming cost V 0 bases and J 0 bases, with 7 bases left between them. Looked up from germline, CDR1 is SGHRS and CDR2 is YFSETQ. The CDR3 loop spans 14 amino acids. The chain's CDR3 is CASSLEQPSYEQYF. The CDR3 DNA follows: TGCGCCAGCAGCTTGGAGCAGCCCTCCTACGAGCAGTACTTC. The full variable domain, completed using reference TRBV5-1 and TRBJ2-7, is KAGVTQTPRYLIKTRGQQVTLSCSPISGHRSVSWYQQTPGQGLQFLFEYFSETQRNKGNFPGRFSGRQFSNSRSEMNVSTLELGDSALYLCASSLEQPSYEQYFGPGTRLTVT.

This chain connects TRBV7-9 to TRBJ2-3, with a tentative D call TRBD2 (6 bases). The CDR3 consists of 15 residues. V was shortened by 4 bases and J by 0 bases, with 11 bases between the two germline ends. Per germline, CDR1 SEHNR and CDR2 FQNEAQ (reference sequence). The CDR3 loop is CASSSAAGSTDTQYF. The CDR3 DNA reads TGTGCCAGCAGCTCGGCGGCGGGAAGCACAGATACGCAGTATTTT.

The rearrangement uses TRBV6-5 and TRBJ2-7; tentatively, D is TRBD1 (6 bases). With 8 bases removed from V and 6 bases from J, the gap between germline ends came to 14 bases. Looked up from germline, CDR1 is MNHEY and CDR2 is SVGAGI. The CDR3 is made up of 12 amino acids. This CDR3 reads CASGGRIGEQYF. The CDR3 bases are TGTGCCAGCGGGGGCAGGATCGGCGAGCAGTACTTC.

The rearrangement uses TRBV9 and TRBJ2-1, with 7 bases lining up with TRBD1. CDR3 size: 13 residues. Germline CDR1 SGDLS, CDR2 YYNGEE. J lost 9 bases, V lost 2 bases, and 5 bases had no gene match. The CDR3 loop reads CASSVTGTGEQFF. CDR3 in DNA: TGTGCCAGCAGCGTGACAGGGACCGGTGAGCAGTTCTTC.

J is TRBJ2-1 and V is TRBV25-1; D is possibly TRBD2 (6 bases). This CDR3 region has 13 residues. Looked up from germline, CDR1 is MGHDK and CDR2 is SYGVNS. Trimming cost V 2 bases and J 6 bases, with 8 bases left between them. CDR3 in DNA: TGTGCCAGCAGTGAAGGGACTGCCAATGAGCAGTTCTTC. Translating it yields CASSEGTANEQFF.

This clone was counted a few times. The chain uses TRBV19 and TRBJ2-7; 8 positions agree with TRBD1. The CDR3 totals 12 residues. The germline gives CDR1 LNHDA, CDR2 SQIVND (reference sequence). V lost 9 bases and J lost 3; bases outside the gene matches: 4. CDR3 in DNA: TGTGCCAGCGCGACAGGGGACTACGAGCAGTACTTC. Its translation is CASATGDYEQYF.

The V and J genes are TRBV9 and TRBJ2-1; D is possibly TRBD1 (8 bases). The CDR3 has 15 residues. V was trimmed by 0 bases and J by 7 bases, leaving 14 bases between them. From germline, CDR1 is SGDLS and CDR2 YYNGEE. CDR3 sequence reads: CASSVGTGRENEQFF. The DNA of the CDR3 is TGTGCCAGCAGCGTAGGGACAGGGAGGGAAAATGAGCAGTTCTTC.

The V call is TRBV6-1, the J call TRBJ2-7; tentative D call: TRBD2 (5 bases). Germline lookup yields CDR1 MNHNS and CDR2 SASEGT. The CDR3 is made up of 13 amino acids. V was clipped by 3 bases and J by 6 bases, with 12 bases between them. DNA of the CDR3: TGTGCCAGCAGTGACGGCGGGCTGAGCGAGCAGTACTTC. Encoded protein: CASSDGGLSEQYF.

This chain connects TRBV27 to TRBJ1-4; D gene unclear. The CDR3 is 15 amino acids. V lost 2 bases and J lost 3, with 10 bases in between. Looked up from germline, CDR1 is MNHEY and CDR2 is SMNVEV (reference sequence). CDR3 sequence reads: CASSLKAAANEKLFF. For the CDR3, the DNA is TGTGCCAGCAGTTTAAAGGCAGCCGCTAATGAAAAACTGTTTTTT.

On this clone: The identical CDR3 is also encoded by other nucleotide sequences in the sample. This sequence joins TRBV28 and TRBJ2-3; no clear D gene. The V end lost 3 bases, the J end lost 3 bases, and 1 base lay between the germline ends. The germline V gene has CDR1 MDHEN and CDR2 SYDVKM. The CDR3 length is 11 residues. For the CDR3, the DNA is TGTGCCAGCAGTTTGACAGATACGCAGTATTTT. Its protein is CASSLTDTQYF.

The chain employs TRBV5-6 and TRBJ2-2, with D possibly being TRBD2 (6 bases). The CDR3 loop spans 14 amino acids. V was shortened by 3 bases and J by 1 base, with 7 bases between the two germline ends. CDR1 SGHDT and CDR2 YYEEEE come from the germline V gene. CDR3 region: CASSSRGNTGELFF. The CDR3 nucleotides are TGTGCCAGCAGCTCGCGGGGGAACACCGGGGAGCTGTTTTTT.

The CDR3 region is CASSEVQGVRYEQYF. The CDR3 bases are TGTGCCAGCAGTGAAGTCCAGGGGGTGCGGTACGAGCAGTACTTC. The rearrangement joins TRBV25-1 to TRBJ2-7; 7 bases align to TRBD1. From germline, CDR1 is MGHDK and CDR2 SYGVNS. The CDR3 covers 15 residues. With 2 bases clipped from V and 4 bases from J, the junction kept 8 bases outside the gene matches.

The rearrangement uses TRBV6-5 and TRBJ2-7, with 8 bases matching TRBD2. From germline, CDR1 is MNHEY and CDR2 SVGAGI. CDR3 length: 15 amino acids. V shed 5 bases and J 6 bases; nucleotides not matched to a gene: 12. The CDR3 DNA reads as TGTGCCAGCAGTAGGACTAGCAATATCGGCGGCGAGCAGTACTTC. Translating gives CASSRTSNIGGEQYF.

As DNA, the CDR3 is TGTGCCAGCAGTCCCGGGGCCGAAGAGACCCAGTACTTC. Translated, it gives CASSPGAEETQYF. The rearrangement uses TRBV6-5 and TRBJ2-5; D possibly matches TRBD1 or TRBD2 (5 bases each). Per germline, CDR1 MNHEY and CDR2 SVGAGI. CDR3 length: 13 residues. The germline V and J ends were trimmed by 5 bases and 3 bases, with 10 bases remaining between them.

This clone was observed a handful of times. The gene calls are TRBV29-1 and TRBJ2-7, with 12 bases lining up with TRBD1. The CDR3 runs to 13 residues. V shed 7 bases and J 6 bases; nucleotides not matched to a gene: 7. Germline V lookup: CDR1 SQVTM, CDR2 ANQGSEA. CDR3 nucleotide sequence: TGCAGCGCTCCGGGACAGGGGGCCGGCGAGCAGTACTTC. Translating it yields CSAPGQGAGEQYF.

CDR3 in amino acids: CASSPYTGLADTNTGELFF. CDR3 nucleotide sequence: TGTGCCAGCAGTCCCTATACCGGACTAGCGGACACGAACACCGGGGAGCTGTTTTTT. V usage is TRBV27 and J usage is TRBJ2-2; TRBD2 aligns across 10 bases. V trimming: 5 bases; J trimming: 0 bases; junction bases outside the gene matches: 12. Germline V gene lookup returns CDR1 MNHEY and CDR2 SMNVEV (reference sequence). CDR3 length equals 19 residues.

The chain combines TRBV2 with TRBJ2-7, with 7 bases identical to TRBD1. The CDR3 consists of 13 residues. V lost 6 bases and J lost 2; bases outside the gene matches: 4. Germline lookup yields CDR1 SNHLY and CDR2 FYNNEI. The CDR3 bases are TGTGCCAGCAGCCACGGGACAGCCTACGAGCAGTACTTC. It yields the protein CASSHGTAYEQYF.

V and J are TRBV15 and TRBJ2-3, with 14 bases identical to TRBD2. In germline, CDR1 is LNHNV, CDR2 YYDKDF (reference sequence). The length of the CDR3 is 17 residues. Unmatched junction bases numbered 10, after V lost 8 bases and J lost 3 bases. The CDR3, as DNA: TGTGCCACCGCCCCGGGACTAGCGGGAGAAATAACAGATACGCAGTATTTT. Protein product: CATAPGLAGEITDTQYF. Full variable domain (remainder filled in from reference TRBV15 and TRBJ2-3): DAMVIQNPRYQVTQFGKPVTLSCSQTLNHNVMYWYQQKSSQAPKLLFHYYDKDFNNEADTPDNFQSRRPNTSFCFLDIRSPGLGDTAMYLCATAPGLAGEITDTQYFGPGTRLTVL.

By share, this clone ranks as medium-sized. This chain joins TRBV28 and TRBJ2-6; TRBD1 might be the D (5 bases). Germline CDR1 is MDHEN and CDR2 is SYDVKM. This CDR3 spans 15 amino acids. V was clipped by 5 bases and J by 0 bases, with 8 bases between them. The CDR3, as DNA: TGTGCCAGCAGTCCAGGGTTCTCTGGGGCCAACGTCCTGACTTTC. Protein: CASSPGFSGANVLTF.

This chain connects TRBV2 to TRBJ2-7, with D tentatively TRBD1 (6 bases). CDR3 length: 15 residues. V lost 1 base and J 3 bases, leaving 13 bases between the germline ends. CDR1 and CDR2 from the germline V gene are SNHLY and FYNNEI. The CDR3 DNA reads as TGTGCCAGCAGTGAAGATCAGGGGATGGTCTACGAGCAGTACTTC. As protein: CASSEDQGMVYEQYF.

This clone turned up a few times. The V call is TRBV2, the J call TRBJ2-7, with TRBD1 identical over 7 bases. Germline trimming cut 7 bases from V and 5 bases from J; bases unmatched to any gene: 5. Germline loops: CDR1 SNHLY, CDR2 FYNNEI. There are 12 residues in the CDR3. The CDR3 DNA sequence: TGTGCCAGCATTGAGGGGGCGCACGAGCAGTACTTC. It encodes CASIEGAHEQYF.

The chain is built from TRBV6-5 and TRBJ2-6; a possible D gene is TRBD1 (6 bases). Trimming left V 6 bases short and J 1 base short, with 10 bases between. Germline V gives CDR1 MNHEY, CDR2 SVGAGI. The CDR3 consists of 15 residues. This CDR3 reads CASSTTGSGANVLTF. The CDR3 bases are TGTGCCAGCAGCACCACAGGGTCTGGGGCCAACGTCCTGACTTTC.

The chain recombines TRBV19 with TRBJ2-3; the match to TRBD2 covers 12 bases. The germline V gene has CDR1 LNHDA and CDR2 SQIVND (reference sequence). The V gene end was trimmed by 7 bases and the J gene end by 7 bases; junction bases not matched to a gene: 6. There are 14 residues in the CDR3. CDR3 DNA sequence: TGTGCCAGTATGACTAGCGGGAGCTCAAATACGCAGTATTTT. It is translated as CASMTSGSSNTQYF. The variable domain in full, with the rest retrieved from reference TRBV19 and TRBJ2-3, is DGGITQSPKYLFRKEGQNVTLSCEQNLNHDAMYWYRQDPGQGLRLIYYSQIVNDFQKGDIAEGYSVSREKKESFPLTVTSAQKNPTAFYLCASMTSGSSNTQYFGPGTRLTVL.

This sequence joins TRBV27 and TRBJ2-7; 8 bases agree with TRBD1. Looked up from germline, CDR1 is MNHEY and CDR2 is SMNVEV (reference sequence). V was clipped by 0 bases and J by 3 bases; unmatched bases: 7. The CDR3 spans 16 residues. The CDR3 here is CASSLSVPGGVYEQYF. The DNA of the CDR3 is TGTGCCAGCAGTTTATCGGTCCCAGGGGGCGTCTACGAGCAGTACTTC.

The chain links TRBV5-6 to TRBJ1-2, with D maybe TRBD1 (5 bases). Trimming stripped 7 bases from V and 4 bases from J, with 14 bases between. The CDR3 runs to 13 residues. Germline V gene sequence: CDR1 SGHDT, CDR2 YYEEEE. In nucleotides, the CDR3 is TGTGCCAGCCTCGGCAGGGCTTTCTATGGCTACACCTTC. Translating gives CASLGRAFYGYTF.

CDR3 coding DNA: TGTGCCAGCAGCCCTACTAGCATCCATGAGCAGTTCTTC. This encodes CASSPTSIHEQFF. This chain links TRBV11-2 with TRBJ2-1, with D possibly TRBD2 on 6 matching bases. Germline V gene data show CDR1 as SGHAT and CDR2 as FQNNGV. This CDR3 region has 13 residues. Trimming shortened V by 5 bases and J by 8 bases, and 13 bases separated the two germline ends.

The chain employs TRBV7-9 and TRBJ1-2; a possible D gene is TRBD1 (5 bases). The CDR3 extends over 14 amino acids. Germline V gene sequence: CDR1 SEHNR, CDR2 FQNEAQ (reference sequence). V was clipped by 1 base and J by 4 bases, with 10 bases between them. The DNA of the CDR3 is TGTGCCAGCAGCTTAGTTGGGGACCTCTATGGCTACACCTTC. Translated: CASSLVGDLYGYTF. The full variable domain, with the rest looked up from reference TRBV7-9 and TRBJ1-2, is DTGVSQNPRHKITKRGQNVTFRCDPISEHNRLYWYRQTLGQGPEFLTYFQNEAQLEKSRLLSDRFSAERPKGSFSTLEIQRTEQGDSAMYLCASSLVGDLYGYTFGSGTRLTVV.

The rearrangement joins TRBV2 to TRBJ2-1, with a possible D match to TRBD2 (6 bases). The CDR3 has 15 residues. V lost 3 bases and J lost 2, with 11 bases in between. Germline values: CDR1 SNHLY, CDR2 FYNNEI. CDR3 sequence reads: CASSEGRDPYNEQFF. The CDR3 bases are TGTGCCAGCAGTGAGGGGCGGGACCCCTACAATGAGCAGTTCTTC.

This clone occurred a few times. V gene TRBV23-1 combines with J gene TRBJ2-3; TRBD2 matches at 9 bases. TRBV23-1 is designated an ORF whose function remains uncertain. CDR3 size: 16 residues. V trimming: 0 bases; J trimming: 2 bases; junction bases outside the gene matches: 3. CDR3 coding DNA: TGCGCCAGCAGTCAATCGCTAGCGGGACTCACAGATACGCAGTATTTT. Translated: CASSQSLAGLTDTQYF.

Note on this clone: This same CDR3 is encoded by further DNA sequences in the sample. The J gene is TRBJ2-1, the V gene TRBV7-9; D uncertain. Trimming shortened V by 2 bases and J by 4 bases, and 6 bases separated the two germline ends. The CDR3 has 13 residues. The germline V gene encodes CDR1 SEHNR and CDR2 FQNEAQ (reference sequence). CDR3 sequence (DNA): TGTGCCAGCAGCTTAAGCAGTTACAATGAGCAGTTCTTC. Translation: CASSLSSYNEQFF.